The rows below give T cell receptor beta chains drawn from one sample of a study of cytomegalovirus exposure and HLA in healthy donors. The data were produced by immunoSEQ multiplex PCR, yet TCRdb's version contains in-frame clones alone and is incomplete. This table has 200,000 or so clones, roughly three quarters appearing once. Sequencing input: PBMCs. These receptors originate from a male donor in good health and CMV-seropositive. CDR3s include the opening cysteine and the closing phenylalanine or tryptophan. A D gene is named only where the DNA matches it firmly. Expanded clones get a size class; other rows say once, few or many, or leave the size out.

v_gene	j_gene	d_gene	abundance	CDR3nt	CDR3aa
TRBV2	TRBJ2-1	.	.	TGTGCCAGCAGGGCAGCCAGGGGAGTCGGTGAGCAGTTCTTC	CASRAARGVGEQFF
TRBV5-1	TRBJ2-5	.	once	TGCGCCAGCAGCTTGGTAGCGGGCAGGGGCCAAGAGACCCAGTACTTC	CASSLVAGRGQETQYF
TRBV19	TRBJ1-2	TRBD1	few	TGTGCCAGTAGTAAAGACGGGACAGGGTCGGCGGGCTTGTTTGGCTACACCTTC	CASSKDGTGSAGLFGYTF
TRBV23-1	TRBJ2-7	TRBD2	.	TGCGCCAGCAGTCTGGGACTAGCGGGGACGCGACTCTCTTTGCTCTACGAGCAGTACTTC	CASSLGLAGTRLSLLYEQYF
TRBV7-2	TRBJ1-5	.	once	TGTGCCAGCAGTAAAGTGCAGGTTCCTCAGCCCCAGCATTTT	CASSKVQVPQPQHF
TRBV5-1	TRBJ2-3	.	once	TGCGCCAGCAGCCCCCAGGGCCGGGTCACAGATACGCAGTATTTT	CASSPQGRVTDTQYF
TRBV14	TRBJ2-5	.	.	TGTGCCAGCAGCCAAGAGCCAGTCTACCAAGAGACCCAGTACTTC	CASSQEPVYQETQYF
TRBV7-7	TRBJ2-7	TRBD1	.	TGTGCCAGCTTTGGGACAGGGCCGGGCTACGAGCAGTACTTC	CASFGTGPGYEQYF
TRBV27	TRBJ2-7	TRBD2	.	TGTGCCAGCAGACAACTAGCGGGAGTGAACTACGAGCAGTACTTC	CASRQLAGVNYEQYF
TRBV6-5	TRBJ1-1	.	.	TGTGCCAGCAGTCGGGGTGGAACTGAAGCTTTCTTT	CASSRGGTEAFF
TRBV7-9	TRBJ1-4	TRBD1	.	TGTGCCAGCAGCACTCCAGGGGGCCTTGGGGAAAAACTGTTTTTT	CASSTPGGLGEKLFF
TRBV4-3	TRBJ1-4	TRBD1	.	TGCGCCAGCAGCCAAGATGTGGGACAGGGGTATAGGGCAACTAATGAAAAACTGTTTTTT	CASSQDVGQGYRATNEKLFF
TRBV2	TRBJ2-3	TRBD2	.	TGTGCCAGCAGTTGGCGGGGACTAGCGGGGGACACAGATACGCAGTATTTT	CASSWRGLAGDTDTQYF
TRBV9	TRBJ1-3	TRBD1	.	TGTGCCAGCAGCGTAGTTGGACAGGGTATCCCTGGAAACACCATATATTTT	CASSVVGQGIPGNTIYF
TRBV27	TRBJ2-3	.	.	TGTGCCAGCAGTTTATCGGGGCGGTTCATAGATACGCAGTATTTT	CASSLSGRFIDTQYF
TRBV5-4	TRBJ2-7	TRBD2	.	TGTGCCAGCAGCTTGGGTGGCCTAGCGGTCTACGAGCAGTACTTC	CASSLGGLAVYEQYF
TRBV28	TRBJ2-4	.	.	TGTGCCAGCAGTTTAATAACAACCAAAAACATTCAGTACTTC	CASSLITTKNIQYF
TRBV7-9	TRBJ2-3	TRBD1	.	TGTGCCAGCAGCCCCGGGACAGGGGAAGGAGATACGCAGTATTTT	CASSPGTGEGDTQYF
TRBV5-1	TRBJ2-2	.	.	TGCGCCAGCAGCTTCTCAGGAAACACCGGGGAGCTGTTTTTT	CASSFSGNTGELFF
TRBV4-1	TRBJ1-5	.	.	TGCGCCAGCAGCCAGGGACTGTATAGCAATCAGCCCCAGCATTTT	CASSQGLYSNQPQHF
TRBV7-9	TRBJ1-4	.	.	TGTGCCAGCAGCTTAGCACAGGGACGCGGAACAGGAAAACTGTTTTTT	CASSLAQGRGTGKLFF
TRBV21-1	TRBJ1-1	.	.	TGTGCCAGCAGCAAACACAGGGCGAGAAACACTGAAGCTTTCTTT	CASSKHRARNTEAFF
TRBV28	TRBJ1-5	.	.	TGTGCCAGCAGTTTGTGGGCGAGCAATCAGCCCCAGCATTTT	CASSLWASNQPQHF
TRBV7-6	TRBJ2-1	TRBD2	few	TGTGCCAGCAGCACAATGACTAGCGGGAGGGCTGAGCAGTTCTTC	CASSTMTSGRAEQFF
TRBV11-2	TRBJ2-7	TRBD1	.	TGTGCCAGCAGCCCGACAGGGGGTTCGCACGAGCAGTACTTC	CASSPTGGSHEQYF
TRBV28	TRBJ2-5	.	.	TGTGCCAGCAGTCCACCTGGGACTGGGGGTAAAGAGACCCAGTACTTC	CASSPPGTGGKETQYF
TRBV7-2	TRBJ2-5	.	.	TGTGCCAGCAGCTTACCGCAGGGATGGGAAGAGACCCAGTACTTC	CASSLPQGWEETQYF
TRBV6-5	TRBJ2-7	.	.	TGTGCCACGCGGGACAGTCTCCCCTACGAGCAGTACTTC	CATRDSLPYEQYF
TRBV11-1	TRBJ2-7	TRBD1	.	TGTGCCAGCAGCCCGGACGGGACAGAGGCATACGAGCAGTACTTC	CASSPDGTEAYEQYF
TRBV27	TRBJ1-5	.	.	TGTGCCAGCAGTTTAGGTAGAAATCAGCCCCAGCATTTT	CASSLGRNQPQHF
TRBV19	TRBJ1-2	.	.	TGTGCCAGTACCGTCCCAGGATCCCTAGCGGGGTATGGCTACACCTTC	CASTVPGSLAGYGYTF
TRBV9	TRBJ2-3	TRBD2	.	TGTGCCAGCAGCGCTATTAGCGGGATGGCAGATACGCAGTATTTT	CASSAISGMADTQYF
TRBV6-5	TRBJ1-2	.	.	TGTGCCAGCAGTTACTCGACAACAGGGCTATATGGCTACACCTTC	CASSYSTTGLYGYTF
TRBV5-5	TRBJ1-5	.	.	TGTGCCAGCAGCTTGACGCAGGGGAGAGAGCCCCAGCATTTT	CASSLTQGREPQHF
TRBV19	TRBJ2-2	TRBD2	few	TGTGCCAGTAGCGTTATAGCGGGGGCGAACACCGGGGAGCTGTTTTTT	CASSVIAGANTGELFF
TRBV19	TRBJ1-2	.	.	TGTGCCAGTAGTATTGGGGCCGGCTATGGCTACACCTTC	CASSIGAGYGYTF
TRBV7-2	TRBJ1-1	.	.	TGTGCCAGCAGCTTACGCCAGTCTAACACTGAAGCTTTCTTT	CASSLRQSNTEAFF